This is a list of T cell receptor beta chains from one sample in a study of CD8 T cells in ankylosing spondylitis. TCRdb analysed the 5' RACE reads with MiXCR anew, one entry per CDR3 protein. The sample lists over 600,000 distinct CDR3 sequences, around 19% occurring once. The sequenced material came from blood, either unsorted or a sorted T cell fraction (not recorded which). Source of these receptors: a male donor with ankylosing spondylitis. CDR3s leave out the opening cysteine and the closing phenylalanine or tryptophan.

v_call,cdr3_aa
TRBV6-5,ASSYSAGRSYEQY
TRBV7-9,ASSPRTGTQETQY
TRBV20-1,SARLGVFRGDTEAF
TRBV9,ASSVEQGLTLYGYT
TRBV15,ATSRDLAETQY
TRBV7-9,ASSLTGLSLSTDTQY
TRBV12-3/TRBV12-4,ASSPNRGGSTEAF
TRBV7-2,ASSAGLAGIQY
TRBV24-1,ATSDLHNEQF
TRBV10-3,AAKSGQGGGYT
TRBV12-3/TRBV12-4,ASSLVGGEDLETQY
TRBV14,ASYSGELF
TRBV5-1,ASSLEGTHTPPYEQY
TRBV5-1,ASSLQGRDTEAF
TRBV7-2,ASSKTGLNTGELF
TRBV19,ASSLRDTAYEQY
TRBV7-8,ASRLRGRGETQY
TRBV9,ASSVAGWTGELF
TRBV18,ASSADRGDTEAF
TRBV28,ASSPDLGGADGYT
TRBV21-1,ASSKRGQVVGSYEQY
TRBV12-3/TRBV12-4,ASSPALEYEQF
TRBV30,AWSVGHGGYEQY
TRBV27,ASSLSYARTSGNNEQF
TRBV25-1,ASSSFSGRDPYEQY
TRBV20-1,SSPRTANTEAF
TRBV7-9,ASRPLAGEQY
TRBV4-3,ASSLNRGSNSPLH
TRBV28,ASSSNSGGVYEQY
TRBV6-2/TRBV6-3,ASSQRQWSPLH
TRBV10-3,AISEISTDTQY
TRBV29-1,SVETALNTEAF
TRBV20-1,SARPQGALNQPQH
TRBV12-3/TRBV12-4,ASTLGHHEQY
TRBV28,ASSFSRGGNEQY
TRBV15,ATSRGGVSYNEQF
TRBV6-2/TRBV6-3,ASSYGVYRGEQF
TRBV9,ASSVETVYEQY
TRBV11-2,ASSEEGNEQF
TRBV12-3/TRBV12-4,ASSFGLGGSTGELF
TRBV6-5,ASSYSRGGEKLF
TRBV20-1,SAHGSPDTQY
TRBV29-1,SVAGGRSHFEDEQF
TRBV3-1,ASSQLFRSNSYNEQF
TRBV4-2,ASSHATGATDTQY
TRBV10-3,ATMAGSYEQY
TRBV7-3,ASSLYGNSPLH
TRBV20-1,SARDWALSTYDEQF
TRBV29-1,SVDDRGHGYT
TRBV29-1,SVKGGPAYEQY
TRBV14,ASSHPEGRGDTEAF
TRBV2,ASNPAGETQY
TRBV6-1,ASSQVGGVDEQF